The TCR beta chain under discussion was sequenced for a study of blood T cell repertoires in COVID-19. In the study overall: Sample material is recorded as cDNA or gDNA derived from T cells, B-cell-depleted T cells, or PBMCs.

Individuals drawn from around 24 US areas were roughly 18 to 100 years old. Germline-derived CDR1 and CDR2 are MDHEN and SYDVKM. The junction had 6 bases not matched to a gene; V was cut back by 3 bases and J by 1 base. The CDR3 is 18 amino acids. Libraries were prepared by immunoSEQ multiplex PCR; TCRdb keeps only in-frame clonotypes and omits some of them. Of approximately 200,000 clones in the sample, more than 75% were seen once. J is TRBJ2-3 and V is TRBV28; 14 nucleotides match TRBD2. Sequencing was performed on PBMCs or T cells enriched from blood (not recorded which). This clonotype originated in a young woman who had recovered from COVID-19. The CDR3, as DNA: TGTGCCAGCAGTTTTGGGACTAGCGGGAGAAGGGGCACAGATACGCAGTATTTT. Translated, it gives CASSFGTSGRRGTDTQYF.